This T cell receptor (beta chain) was identified during a study of T cell responses to AZD1222 COVID-19 vaccine. Study conclusions and caveats: Across the whole spike, CD4 TCRs peaked at regions 160-218 and 743-854. Spike-specific TCR breadth rose after two AZD1222 doses, and depth rose as well. There were mostly white British donors and more females than males, and clonal diversity was possibly underestimated.

The CDR3 spans 15 residues. V was pared by 6 bases and J by 2 bases, with 9 bases of the junction left unmatched. Per the germline V gene, CDR1 is MNHEY and CDR2 is SMNVEV (reference sequence). The protocol was immunoSEQ multiplex PCR, while the TCRdb copy is restricted to in-frame clones and leaves out a portion. Among about 150,000 clones listed, 80% to 95% were seen once. As for this clone: Its antigen is as yet unknown.

This clonotype originated in an adult who received the AZD1222 COVID-19 vaccine. The specimen was peripheral blood, collected 28 days after the second AZD1222 dose. This chain uses TRBV27 with TRBJ2-7, with 8 bases fitting TRBD2. This CDR3 is CASRMQSGGTYEQYF. DNA for the CDR3: TGTGCCAGCAGGATGCAGAGCGGGGGAACCTACGAGCAGTACTTC.